The clone carrying this T cell receptor (beta chain) has at least ten counts. MiXCR, applied by TCRdb to the reads, yields one record per CDR3 protein. The sample contains 480,000 or so distinct CDR3 sequences, approximately 11% of which appear only once. Deletions cut 4 bases from V and 0 bases from J, with 6 bases between. The CDR3 is 12 amino acids. Germline V gives CDR1 SQVTM, CDR2 ANQGSEA. The data stem from a study of T cell repertoires in cytomegalovirus infection. The material sequenced was PBMCs. The TCR was taken from a human donor in good health (CMV status not recorded). Some clones in this sample may be carry-over from other donors' samples. This sequence joins TRBV29-1 and TRBJ1-1; D unclear. The CDR3 reads CSVARMNTEAFF. In nucleotides, the CDR3 is TGCAGCGTTGCAAGGATGAACACTGAAGCTTTCTTT.